This paragraph reports one TCR beta chain. Its antigen is not known. The sample is drawn from a study of CD8 T cells in Susac syndrome. The overall study: There were Susac syndrome patients who were therapy-naive at blood draw, others on corticosteroids, and others on intravenous immunoglobulin alone. Study outcomes and limitations: Susac syndrome CD4+ T cell repertoires showed no clonal expansion.

Trimming left V 2 bases short and J 5 bases short, with 24 bases between. This CDR3 has 18 residues. When the RNA was reverse transcribed, random hexamers were used with an input of roughly 0.5 to 1 ug. An immunoSEQ multiplex PCR generated amplified TCR beta CDR3 products spanning 54 Vbeta and 13 Jbeta. TCRdb independently ran MiXCR on the immunoSEQ multiplex PCR reads; one entry per CDR3 protein. Altogether under 200,000 distinct CDR3 sequences are present, 75% to 95% being singletons, with the ten largest covering about 0.09%. This TCR was recovered from a human donor with Susac syndrome. The sample comprised CD4+ T cells from PBMCs. V and J are TRBV12-3 or TRBV12-4 and TRBJ2-5, with D perhaps matching TRBD1 (6 bases). The CDR3 reads CASSLSTGLTRDYETQYF. DNA for the CDR3: TGTGCCAGCAGTTTAAGCACAGGGCTAACCAGGGATTATGAGACCCAGTACTTC.